Shown below are 28 T cell receptor beta chains from a single sample sequenced in a study of blood T cell repertoires in COVID-19. Generated by immunoSEQ multiplex PCR, the TCRdb table keeps only in-frame clones and is missing some. The sample shows fewer than 70,000 clones, around 80% of them seen only once. The specimen was peripheral blood. These receptor sequences come from a man aged 25 to 40 with COVID-19, enrolled during active disease.

A few counts support this clone. This chain joins TRBV27 and TRBJ1-2; 8 positions match TRBD1. The length of the CDR3 is 15 residues. Germline CDR1 is MNHEY and CDR2 is SMNVEV (reference sequence). V trimming: 4 bases; J trimming: 6 bases; junction bases outside the gene matches: 10. The CDR3 sequence: CASSSSSTGGDGYTF. CDR3 sequence (DNA): TGTGCCAGCAGTTCCTCCTCAACAGGGGGGGATGGCTACACCTTC.

The J gene is TRBJ2-1, the V gene TRBV5-1, with 8 nucleotides matching TRBD1. The CDR3 has 21 amino acids. The germline gives CDR1 SGHRS, CDR2 YFSETQ. Germline trimming cut 4 bases from V and 0 bases from J; bases unmatched to any gene: 21. In DNA, the CDR3 is TGCGCCAGCAGCAGCTTGCCCACAGGGGGTGAAATAGCGGTCTCCTACAATGAGCAGTTCTTC. Protein product: CASSSLPTGGEIAVSYNEQFF.

J is TRBJ2-3 and V is TRBV3-1 (or the pseudogene TRBV3-2); 10 bases are shared with TRBD2. Germline assignment: CDR1 LGHDT and CDR2 YNNKEL (reference sequence). Germline trimming cut 1 base from V and 1 base from J; bases unmatched to any gene: 5. The CDR3 is made up of 17 amino acids. CDR3 nucleotides: TGTGCCAGCAGCCAAGTCGTCCTAGCGGGGGGCACAGATACGCAGTATTTT. It translates to CASSQVVLAGGTDTQYF.

A single count supports this clone. V and J are TRBV6-2 or TRBV6-3 and TRBJ2-5; TRBD1 matches at 10 bases. There are 15 residues in the CDR3. The V segment lost 5 bases and the J segment 4 bases; nucleotides outside the gene matches: 7. Germline V gene lookup returns CDR1 MNHEY and CDR2 SVGEGT. As DNA, the CDR3 is TGTGCCAGCAGTCTCGACAGGGGGCTAGGAGAGACCCAGTACTTC. Translation: CASSLDRGLGETQYF.

V and J are TRBV20-1 and TRBJ1-2; D possibly corresponds to TRBD1 (5 bases). V lost 3 bases, J lost 2 bases, and 16 bases lay in between. The CDR3 length is 15 residues. Germline V gives CDR1 DFQATT, CDR2 SNEGSKA (reference sequence). The CDR3 reads CSASERGTFNYGYTF. The CDR3 DNA follows: TGCAGTGCTAGTGAAAGGGGTACCTTCAACTATGGCTACACCTTC.

The rearrangement joins TRBV5-1 to TRBJ1-1; 10 nucleotides line up with TRBD1. The CDR3 totals 17 residues. Germline V gene data show CDR1 as SGHRS and CDR2 as YFSETQ. The trim removed 3 bases at V and 1 base at J, leaving 9 bases unmatched. In DNA form, the CDR3 reads TGCGCCAGCAGCTGGACCGGGACAGGGGCTGCGAACACTGAAGCTTTCTTT. Protein: CASSWTGTGAANTEAFF.

The chain combines TRBV19 with TRBJ2-1; a weak D match, TRBD1 (6 bases). V lost 5 bases to trimming and J lost 0 bases, with 14 bases between them. The CDR3 loop spans 16 amino acids. Germline values: CDR1 LNHDA, CDR2 SQIVND (reference sequence). This CDR3 is CASSLRDRSSYNEQFF. Written as DNA, the CDR3 is TGTGCCAGTAGTTTAAGAGACAGGAGCTCCTACAATGAGCAGTTCTTC.

The gene calls are TRBV5-1 and TRBJ2-1, with 13 bases matching TRBD2. Germline assignment: CDR1 SGHRS and CDR2 YFSETQ. The CDR3 runs 20 residues. V trimming: 4 bases; J trimming: 0 bases; junction bases outside the gene matches: 13. CDR3 nucleotide sequence: TGCGCCAGCAGCCGTGGGACTAGCGGGACCGGATCGGGCTCCTACAATGAGCAGTTCTTC. Translating it yields CASSRGTSGTGSGSYNEQFF.

In its sample, this clone was seen once. This chain joins TRBV29-1 and TRBJ1-1, with D maybe TRBD1 (6 bases). Trimming left V 8 bases short and J 4 bases short, with 11 bases between. Germline values: CDR1 SQVTM, CDR2 ANQGSEA. The CDR3 has 11 amino acids. The chain's CDR3 is CSSWTATEAFF. The CDR3 DNA reads TGCAGCTCCTGGACAGCCACTGAAGCTTTCTTT.

This clone has a handful of counts. The V and J genes are TRBV12-2 and TRBJ1-4; TRBD1, the table's D call, was not compared with the DNA. TRBV12-2 is an annotated pseudogene. The CDR3 sequence is 22 residues long. CDR3 sequence reads: CASRLASGHGTPNFSTNEKLFF. The CDR3 DNA is TGTGCAAGTCGCTTAGCATCGGGACACGGGACACCCAACTTCTCAACTAATGAAAAACTGTTTTTT.

The J gene is TRBJ1-4, the V gene TRBV30; weak D call: TRBD1 (5 bases). The CDR3 totals 14 residues. With 0 bases removed from V and 8 bases from J, the gap between germline ends came to 13 bases. In germline, CDR1 is GTSNPN, CDR2 SVGIG (reference sequence). Here the CDR3 DNA reads TGTGCCTGGAGTGTTTTAGGGGTGGGAGAAAAACTGTTTTTT. It translates to CAWSVLGVGEKLFF.

CDR3 in DNA: TGTGCCAGCAGCTTAGGAAGAGACACTGAAGCTTTCTTT. It encodes CASSLGRDTEAFF. This chain joins TRBV11-3 and TRBJ1-1; D gene uncertain. V gave up 1 base and J gave up 3 bases, with 6 bases separating them. The CDR3 runs to 13 residues. Germline V CDR1 and CDR2: SGHNT, YENEEA.

The CDR3 coding sequence is TGCGCCAGCAGCTTGATACAGAGAACAGATACGCAGTATTTT. Its protein product is CASSLIQRTDTQYF. This chain connects TRBV5-1 to TRBJ2-3; no firm D call. The CDR3 has 14 amino acids. From germline, CDR1 is SGHRS and CDR2 YFSETQ. Between the trimmed V and J ends, which lost 1 base and 3 bases, there was a span of 9 bases.

This chain uses TRBV12-3 or TRBV12-4 with TRBJ1-4, with D uncertain. Trimming left V 5 bases short and J 5 bases short, with 9 bases between. The CDR3 extends over 13 amino acids. This CDR3 is CASSQTQNEKLFF. Here the CDR3 DNA reads TGTGCCAGCAGTCAGACACAGAATGAAAAACTGTTTTTT.

This rearrangement joins TRBV7-3 to TRBJ1-4; a possible D gene is TRBD1 (6 bases). Germline V gene sequence: CDR1 SGHTA, CDR2 FQGTGA. V lost 5 bases to trimming and J lost 8 bases, with 15 bases between them. This CDR3 is built from 14 residues. In nucleotides, the CDR3 is TGTGCCAGCAGCGGGACACCTCAGCGGGAAAAACTGTTTTTT. Its protein is CASSGTPQREKLFF.

DNA of the CDR3: TGTGCCAGCACGACAGGGATCTTCGACGAGCAGTACTTC. Residues: CASTTGIFDEQYF. The chain employs TRBV6-5 and TRBJ2-7; 7 bases match TRBD1. From germline, CDR1 is MNHEY and CDR2 SVGAGI. The V segment lost 7 bases and the J segment 5 bases; nucleotides outside the gene matches: 8. The CDR3 contains 13 residues.

The chain joins TRBV18 to TRBJ1-3, with TRBD1 identical over 11 bases. After removal of 4 bases from V and 7 bases from J, the junction contained 6 bases not matched to a gene. The CDR3 loop spans 15 amino acids. Germline V CDR1 and CDR2: KGHSH, LQKENI. CDR3 coding DNA: TGTGCCAGCTCACGGCAGGGACAGGGGGACAACACCATATATTTT. The encoded protein is CASSRQGQGDNTIYF.

V and J are TRBV5-4 and TRBJ2-1, with 7 bases fitting TRBD1. There are 13 residues in the CDR3. The J segment lost 9 bases and the V segment lost 4 bases, leaving 7 bases of the junction unmatched. The germline V gene has CDR1 SGHNT and CDR2 YYREEE (reference sequence). The CDR3 loop reads CASSQGPGGEQFF. CDR3 DNA: TGTGCCAGCAGCCAGGGGCCAGGGGGTGAGCAGTTCTTC.

The genes are TRBV24-1 and TRBJ2-3; tentatively, D is TRBD1 (6 bases). Germline V gene data show CDR1 as KGHDR and CDR2 as SFDVKD. V lost 1 base to trimming and J lost 3 bases, with 10 bases between them. The length of the CDR3 is 15 residues. This CDR3 is CATSDLLDSTDTQYF. DNA for the CDR3: TGTGCCACCAGTGATTTATTGGACAGTACAGATACGCAGTATTTT.

The chain carries TRBV27 and TRBJ2-3, with 7 nucleotides matching TRBD1. V lost 2 bases, J lost 2 bases, and 4 bases stayed unmatched. The CDR3 has 15 amino acids. Per the germline V gene, CDR1 is MNHEY and CDR2 is SMNVEV (reference sequence). The CDR3 coding sequence is TGTGCCAGCAGTTTAACACAGGGGCTCACAGATACGCAGTATTTT. It codes for CASSLTQGLTDTQYF.

The chain joins TRBV6-5 to TRBJ2-7; TRBD1 aligns across 8 bases. V shed 6 bases, J shed 4 bases, and the junction held 2 bases outside the gene matches. This CDR3 region has 12 residues. CDR1 and CDR2 from the germline V gene are MNHEY and SVGAGI. The CDR3 protein is CASRTGDYEQYF. As DNA, the CDR3 is TGTGCCAGCAGGACAGGGGATTACGAGCAGTACTTC.

The rearrangement links TRBV5-5 to TRBJ2-4, with TRBD1 matching 7 bases. From germline, CDR1 is SGHKS and CDR2 YYEKEE (reference sequence). The V and J ends lost 1 base and 1 base, in that order; junction bases with no gene match: 8. This CDR3 comprises 17 residues. The CDR3 bases are TGTGCCAGCAGCTTGCTCGAGACAGGGACGGCCAAAAACATTCAGTACTTC. This translates into CASSLLETGTAKNIQYF.

This clone was recorded once. V gene TRBV6-4 combines with J gene TRBJ2-2; 10 bases line up with TRBD2. The CDR3 is 15 residues long. J lost 7 bases, V lost 3 bases, and 5 bases had no gene match. Germline V gives CDR1 MRHNA, CDR2 SNTAGT. The CDR3 region is CASSERLAGDGELFF. The CDR3 DNA reads as TGTGCCAGCAGTGAGCGGCTAGCGGGAGACGGGGAGCTGTTTTTT.

In the case of this clone: This specimen includes other DNA sequences encoding the same CDR3. This chain links TRBV5-1 with TRBJ2-5; TRBD1 matches at 8 bases. V was pared by 4 bases and J by 4 bases, with 3 bases of the junction left unmatched. CDR3 size: 13 residues. Germline V gene data show CDR1 as SGHRS and CDR2 as YFSETQ. The DNA for the CDR3 is TGCGCCAGCAGCCCCGGACAGGGAGAGACCCAGTACTTC. Protein sequence: CASSPGQGETQYF.

This rearrangement joins TRBV18 to TRBJ2-1; D possibly corresponds to TRBD1 (5 bases). Germline loops: CDR1 KGHSH, CDR2 LQKENI. Trimming left V 3 bases short and J 5 bases short, with 8 bases between. This CDR3 spans 13 amino acids. CDR3 bases: TGTGCCAGCTCACCCCCAGGGAACAATGAGCAGTTCTTC. It codes for CASSPPGNNEQFF. Supplemented by reference TRBV18 and TRBJ2-1, the full variable domain reads NAGVMQNPRHLVRRRGQEARLRCSPMKGHSHVYWYRQLPEEGLKFMVYLQKENIIDESGMPKERFSAEFPKEGPSILRIQQVVRGDSAAYFCASSPPGNNEQFFGPGTRLTVL.

The chain joins TRBV7-8 to TRBJ2-1; 9 bases are a match to TRBD2. CDR1 is SGHVS, CDR2 FQNEAQ, per germline. This CDR3 has 18 residues. V lost 1 base and J lost 1; bases outside the gene matches: 8. The CDR3 DNA sequence: TGTGCCAGCAGCTTAGGAAGACTAGCGGCTACATCCTACAATGAGCAGTTCTTC. This encodes CASSLGRLAATSYNEQFF.

V and J are TRBV7-9 and TRBJ1-2; 8 nucleotides match TRBD1. The CDR3 loop spans 16 amino acids. V was clipped by 2 bases and J by 4 bases; unmatched bases: 9. The germline V gene encodes CDR1 SEHNR and CDR2 FQNEAQ (reference sequence). The chain's CDR3 is CASSLSDRGGTYGYTF. DNA for the CDR3: TGTGCCAGCAGCTTAAGCGACAGGGGCGGTACCTATGGCTACACCTTC.

The rearrangement uses TRBV9 and TRBJ2-3, with D possibly matching TRBD2 (7 bases). Germline V gives CDR1 SGDLS, CDR2 YYNGEE. The CDR3 runs 15 residues. Trimming took 3 bases from V and 2 from J, leaving 13 bases between them. CDR3 protein: CASSEGGAPTDTQYF. CDR3 bases: TGTGCCAGCAGCGAAGGGGGGGCTCCCACAGATACGCAGTATTTT.